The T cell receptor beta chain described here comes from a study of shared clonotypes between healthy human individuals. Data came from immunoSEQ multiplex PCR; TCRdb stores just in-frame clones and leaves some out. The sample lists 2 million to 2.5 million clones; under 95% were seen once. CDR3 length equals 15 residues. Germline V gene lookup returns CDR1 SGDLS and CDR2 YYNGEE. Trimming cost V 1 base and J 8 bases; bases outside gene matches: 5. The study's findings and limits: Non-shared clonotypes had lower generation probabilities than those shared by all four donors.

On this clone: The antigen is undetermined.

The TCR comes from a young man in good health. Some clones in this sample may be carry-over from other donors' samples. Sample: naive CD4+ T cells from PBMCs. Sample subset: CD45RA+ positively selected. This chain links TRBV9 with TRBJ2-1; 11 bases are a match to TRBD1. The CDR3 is CASSVMGTGGYEQFF. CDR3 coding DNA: TGTGCCAGCAGCGTAATGGGGACAGGGGGGTATGAGCAGTTCTTC.